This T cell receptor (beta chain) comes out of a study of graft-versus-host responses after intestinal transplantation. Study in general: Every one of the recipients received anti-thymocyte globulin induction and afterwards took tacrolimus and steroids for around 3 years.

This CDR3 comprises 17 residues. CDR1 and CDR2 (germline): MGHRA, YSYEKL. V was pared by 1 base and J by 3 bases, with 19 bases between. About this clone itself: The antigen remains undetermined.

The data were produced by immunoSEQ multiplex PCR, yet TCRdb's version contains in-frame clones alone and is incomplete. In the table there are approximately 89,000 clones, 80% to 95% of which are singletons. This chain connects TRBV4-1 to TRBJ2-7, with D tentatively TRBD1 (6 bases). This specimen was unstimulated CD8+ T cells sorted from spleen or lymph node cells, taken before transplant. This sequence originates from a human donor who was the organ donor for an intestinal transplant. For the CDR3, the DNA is TGCGCCAGCAGCCAAGTGTATCTATGGTCCAGGGGCTACGAGCAGTACTTC. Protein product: CASSQVYLWSRGYEQYF.